These T cell receptor beta chains were read from a single sample in a study of blood T cell repertoires in COVID-19. Assay used: immunoSEQ multiplex PCR; TCRdb lists only in-frame clones, some missing. The data contain about 180,000 clones, over 80% of them singletons. The sequenced sample was peripheral blood. Receptors were obtained from a middle-aged woman with COVID-19, enrolled during active disease. Each CDR3 is given with its conserved first and last residue. D genes are given only for firm matches. The size field is filled for only some rows; it gives once, few, many or a size class.

cdr3_length	clone_size	d_call	v_call	j_call	cdr3_aa	cdr3_nt
17	few	NA	TRBV3-1/TRBV3-2	TRBJ2-3	CASSQDLSSVNTDTQYF	TGTGCCAGCAGCCAAGATCTTTCTAGCGTCAACACAGATACGCAGTATTTT
15	NA	NA	TRBV29-1	TRBJ2-1	CSVGGDPSSYNEQFF	TGCAGCGTTGGGGGGGACCCGAGCTCCTACAATGAGCAGTTCTTC
14	NA	NA	TRBV19	TRBJ1-2	CASSIARADYGYTF	TGTGCCAGTAGTATAGCCAGGGCGGACTATGGCTACACCTTC
12	NA	NA	TRBV12-3/TRBV12-4	TRBJ2-1	CATITRGNEQFF	TGTGCGACCATTACCAGGGGCAATGAGCAGTTCTTC
16	NA	NA	TRBV6-4	TRBJ1-1	CASSEGGVGMNTEAFF	TGTGCCAGCAGTGAAGGAGGGGTCGGGATGAACACTGAAGCTTTCTTT
16	few	TRBD2	TRBV19	TRBJ2-2	CASSTPGGRNTGELFF	TGTGCCAGTAGTACCCCGGGGGGGCGAAACACCGGGGAGCTGTTTTTT
14	NA	TRBD1	TRBV9	TRBJ2-7	CASSAADREGKQYF	TGTGCCAGCAGCGCCGCCGACAGGGAAGGAAAGCAGTACTTC
15	NA	NA	TRBV18	TRBJ2-3	CASSPVQRGSDTQYF	TGTGCCAGCTCACCAGTGCAGAGGGGGTCAGATACGCAGTATTTT
17	NA	TRBD2	TRBV10-1	TRBJ2-1	CASSEPRTSGRYNEQFF	TGCGCCAGCAGTGAGCCCAGGACTAGCGGGCGATACAATGAGCAGTTCTTC
12	few	NA	TRBV5-1	TRBJ2-7	CASSFRVGEQYF	TGCGCCAGCAGCTTCAGGGTGGGGGAGCAGTACTTC
13	NA	TRBD1	TRBV5-1	TRBJ1-2	CASSPGQGGGYTF	TGCGCCAGCAGCCCGGGACAGGGGGGAGGCTACACCTTC
15	NA	NA	TRBV5-4	TRBJ1-5	CASSLFTGRNQPQHF	TGTGCCAGCAGCTTGTTTACAGGGCGGAATCAGCCCCAGCATTTT
15	NA	NA	TRBV6-5	TRBJ1-6	CASSPRVSYNSPLHF	TGTGCCAGCAGTCCCAGGGTCTCCTATAATTCACCCCTCCACTTT
16	NA	TRBD1	TRBV6-6	TRBJ1-2	CASSIPGGPKGIGYTF	TGTGCCAGCAGTATCCCAGGGGGCCCTAAAGGGATTGGCTACACCTTC
16	NA	TRBD2	TRBV5-6	TRBJ2-1	CASSLETSRTYNEQFF	TGTGCCAGCAGCCTAGAGACTAGCCGAACATACAATGAGCAGTTCTTC
13	NA	NA	TRBV25-1	TRBJ2-7	CASTPGDLTEQYF	TGTGCCAGCACCCCAGGTGATTTGACGGAACAGTACTTC
16	NA	NA	TRBV5-6	TRBJ1-3	CASSLAQVFSGNTIYF	TGTGCCAGCAGCTTGGCACAGGTTTTCTCTGGAAACACCATATATTTT
10	NA	NA	TRBV23-1	TRBJ2-1	CAAKYNEQFF	TGCGCAGCTAAGTACAATGAGCAGTTCTTC
15	NA	TRBD1	TRBV27	TRBJ1-5	CASSLLYRGTGPQHF	TGTGCCAGCAGTTTATTGTATAGGGGGACAGGGCCCCAGCATTTT
15	NA	NA	TRBV19	TRBJ2-7	CASSPQGWSSYEQYF	TGTGCCAGTAGCCCCCAGGGGTGGAGCTCCTACGAGCAGTACTTC
14	NA	TRBD1	TRBV27	TRBJ1-2	CASSTTGGDYGYTF	TGTGCCAGCAGTACCACAGGGGGCGATTATGGCTACACCTTC
16	NA	TRBD1	TRBV25-1	TRBJ1-4	CASSEWDRGEREKLFF	TGTGCCAGCAGTGAATGGGACAGGGGTGAGCGGGAAAAACTGTTTTTT
13	few	TRBD1	TRBV6-6	TRBJ2-7	CASSGTAYYEQYF	TGTGCCAGCAGTGGGACAGCCTATTACGAGCAGTACTTC
15	NA	NA	TRBV7-6	TRBJ1-1	CASSLEDRLNTEAFF	TGTGCCAGCAGCTTAGAGGACAGACTGAACACTGAAGCTTTCTTT
15	NA	TRBD1	TRBV6-5	TRBJ1-4	CASRRPGQGREKLFF	TGTGCCAGCAGACGACCGGGACAGGGCCGCGAAAAACTGTTTTTT
13	NA	NA	TRBV9	TRBJ1-3	CASSVRPQNTIYF	TGTGCCAGCAGCGTGCGGCCCCAAAACACCATATATTTT
15	NA	NA	TRBV5-1	TRBJ1-4	CASSPEDSGEEKLFF	TGCGCCAGCAGCCCAGAGGACTCAGGCGAGGAAAAACTGTTTTTT
13	NA	NA	TRBV9	TRBJ2-1	CASSGSWPPEQFF	TGTGCCAGCAGCGGAAGTTGGCCCCCTGAGCAGTTCTTC
15	NA	NA	TRBV5-1	TRBJ2-5	CASSLRDPGEGTQYF	TGCGCCAGCAGCCTCCGTGACCCAGGGGAAGGGACCCAGTACTTC
19	once	NA	TRBV5-6	TRBJ1-1	CASSLVVSKTSGLNTEAFF	TGTGCCAGCAGCTTGGTGGTCAGCAAGACCTCGGGACTCAACACTGAAGCTTTCTTT
17	NA	TRBD1	TRBV16	TRBJ1-1	CASSQYHRGLLNTEAFF	TGTGCCAGCAGCCAATACCACAGGGGCCTCTTGAACACTGAAGCTTTCTTT
17	NA	TRBD1	TRBV28	TRBJ1-2	CASSLLGTGGVNYGYTF	TGTGCCAGCAGTTTATTGGGGACAGGGGGCGTTAACTATGGCTACACCTTC
16	few	TRBD2	TRBV25-1	TRBJ2-1	CASSEFVAGGPNEQFF	TGTGCCAGCAGTGAATTTGTGGCGGGGGGGCCGAATGAGCAGTTCTTC
16	NA	TRBD2	TRBV10-1	TRBJ2-1	CASSESSGSLYNEQFF	TGCGCCAGCAGTGAGTCAAGCGGGAGTCTCTACAATGAGCAGTTCTTC
14	NA	TRBD2	TRBV15	TRBJ2-3	CATSRGLEGTTQYF	TGTGCCACCAGCAGGGGACTAGAAGGCACTACGCAGTATTTT
14	NA	NA	TRBV6-5	TRBJ1-2	CASSYSGRNYGYTF	TGTGCCAGCAGTTACTCCGGCAGGAACTATGGCTACACCTTC
15	NA	TRBD1	TRBV9	TRBJ2-7	CASSAGDSLLLEQYF	TGTGCCAGCAGCGCAGGGGACAGCCTCTTACTCGAGCAGTACTTC
14	NA	TRBD1	TRBV9	TRBJ1-5	CASSVGQGDQPQHF	TGTGCCAGCAGCGTCGGGCAGGGGGATCAGCCCCAGCATTTT
16	NA	NA	TRBV7-6	TRBJ2-1	CASSLASTLNLNEQFF	TGTGCCAGCAGCTTAGCGTCTACCTTGAACCTCAATGAGCAGTTCTTC
14	once	TRBD1	TRBV27	TRBJ1-5	CASGSTGVNQPQHF	TGTGCCAGCGGGTCGACAGGGGTCAATCAGCCCCAGCATTTT
15	once	NA	TRBV6-5	TRBJ1-6	CASSLLSAGVSPLHF	TGTGCCAGCAGCCTTCTGTCGGCAGGGGTCTCACCCCTCCACTTT
17	NA	NA	TRBV5-1	TRBJ2-3	CASSLGNSNSVGDTQYF	TGCGCCAGCAGCTTGGGAAATTCTAACAGTGTTGGGGATACGCAGTATTTT
15	NA	TRBD2	TRBV19	TRBJ2-1	CASSIEGGTYNEQFF	TGTGCCAGTAGTATTGAGGGAGGGACCTACAATGAGCAGTTCTTC
14	NA	TRBD1	TRBV7-2	TRBJ1-6	CASSKGQINSPLHF	TGTGCCAGCAGCAAGGGACAGATTAATTCACCCCTCCACTTT
20	NA	NA	TRBV3-1/TRBV3-2	TRBJ1-5	CASSQEFPTTAAYSNQPQHF	TGTGCCAGCAGCCAAGAGTTCCCTACTACAGCGGCATATAGCAATCAGCCCCAGCATTTT
17	NA	TRBD1	TRBV24-1	TRBJ2-7	CATSDLVRQGATLEQYF	TGTGCCACCAGTGATTTAGTTCGCCAGGGGGCTACTCTCGAGCAGTACTTC
15	NA	TRBD2	TRBV27	TRBJ2-7	CASSLWVSGSYEQYF	TGTGCCAGCAGTTTATGGGTTAGCGGGAGTTACGAGCAGTACTTC
15	NA	TRBD1	TRBV7-2	TRBJ1-1	CASSPLDRVNTEAFF	TGTGCCAGCAGCCCCCTGGACAGGGTGAACACTGAAGCTTTCTTT
13	NA	NA	TRBV2	TRBJ2-1	CASTAQVYNEQFF	TGTGCCAGCACCGCACAAGTGTACAATGAGCAGTTCTTC
18	NA	NA	TRBV7-2	TRBJ1-3	CASSLRPPGLSSGNTIYF	TGTGCCAGCAGCTTACGCCCCCCGGGACTAAGCTCTGGAAACACCATATATTTT
15	NA	NA	TRBV6-5	TRBJ2-6	CASRGQLTGANVLTF	TGTGCCAGCAGAGGTCAGTTGACAGGGGCCAACGTCCTGACTTTC
15	once	NA	TRBV9	TRBJ1-3	CASRAGRNERNTIYF	TGTGCCAGCAGAGCAGGCCGAAATGAGCGGAACACCATATATTTT
13	NA	NA	TRBV7-9	TRBJ2-7	CASSHRQNYEQYF	TGTGCCAGCAGCCATCGACAGAATTACGAGCAGTACTTC
15	NA	TRBD1	TRBV6-5	TRBJ2-2	CASRRGQGFSGELFF	TGTGCCAGCAGACGGGGACAGGGGTTTAGCGGGGAGCTGTTTTTT
13	once	NA	TRBV19	TRBJ1-2	CASRYKGNYGYTF	TGTGCCAGTAGATACAAGGGGAACTATGGCTACACCTTC
14	NA	TRBD1	TRBV5-1	TRBJ1-1	CASSVTGQGGEAFF	TGCGCCAGCAGCGTCACGGGACAGGGGGGTGAAGCTTTCTTT